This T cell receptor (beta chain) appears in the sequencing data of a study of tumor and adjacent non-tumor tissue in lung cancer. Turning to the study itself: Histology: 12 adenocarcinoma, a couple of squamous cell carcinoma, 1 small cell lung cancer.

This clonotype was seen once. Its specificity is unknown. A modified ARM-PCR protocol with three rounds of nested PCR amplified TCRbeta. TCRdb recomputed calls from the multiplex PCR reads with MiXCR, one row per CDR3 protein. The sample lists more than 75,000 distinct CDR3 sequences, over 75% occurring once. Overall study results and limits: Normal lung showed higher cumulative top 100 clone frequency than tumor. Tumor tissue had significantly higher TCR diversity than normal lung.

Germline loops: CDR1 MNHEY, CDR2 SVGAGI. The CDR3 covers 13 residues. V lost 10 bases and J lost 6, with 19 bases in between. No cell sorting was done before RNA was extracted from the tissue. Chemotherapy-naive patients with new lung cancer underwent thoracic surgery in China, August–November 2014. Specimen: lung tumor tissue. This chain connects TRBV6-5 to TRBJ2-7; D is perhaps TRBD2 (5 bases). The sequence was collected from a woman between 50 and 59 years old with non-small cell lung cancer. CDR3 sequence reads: CATHGLSIIEQYF. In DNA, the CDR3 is TGTGCCACCCATGGACTTAGTATAATCGAGCAGTACTTC.